This section outlines one T cell receptor beta chain sequence together with its context. J lost 3 bases, V lost 0 bases, and 1 base had no gene match. In germline, CDR1 is SGDLS, CDR2 YYNGEE. This CDR3 region has 14 residues. Moderate-to-severe activity, CAS at least 3, NOSPECS at least 4 and duration under 3 months characterized donors with ophthalmopathy. The diagnosis was founded upon clinical symptoms, serum thyroxine, TRAb, thyroid ultrasound and orbital computed tomography. The sample comes from a study of Graves' ophthalmopathy and Graves' hyperthyroidism. Investigators amplified TCR beta CDR3 regions from RNA transcripts. HTBI primers served in a first-round RT-PCR, which a second-round multiplex PCR followed. One entry per CDR3 protein results from TCRdb running MiXCR on the multiplex PCR reads. Among under 250,000 distinct CDR3 sequences listed, 25% to 30% were seen once.

The specimen sequenced was peripheral blood. The gene calls are TRBV9 and TRBJ2-7; 9 bases are shared with TRBD2. The receptor comes from a man aged 50-59 years with Graves' ophthalmopathy. This CDR3 is CASSVASGDYEQYF. The CDR3 DNA reads TGTGCCAGCAGCGTAGCTAGCGGGGACTACGAGCAGTACTTC.